The 32 T cell receptor beta chains below all came from one sample that was sequenced in a study of T-cell memory formation after mild COVID-19. TCRdb passed the 5' RACE reads through MiXCR, listing each CDR3 protein once. The repertoire includes about 350,000 distinct CDR3 sequences, about 13% of them detected once, and around a fifth sits in the top ten. Sequencing was done on a sample of PBMCs or a T cell subset sorted from them (not recorded which). The source of these receptors is a man aged 18 to 29 who had mild COVID-19 (a few samples of this study predate the infection). Cell type and time point are not known.

This clonotype came up many times. This chain uses TRBV7-2 with TRBJ2-2; D unclear. This CDR3 has 16 amino acids. The V and J ends lost 2 bases and 0 bases respectively, with 10 bases between them. Germline loops: CDR1 SGHTA, CDR2 FQGNSA. CDR3 nucleotides: TGTGCCAGCAGCTTACTGGGTCTTACGAACACCGGGGAGCTGTTTTTT. Translated: CASSLLGLTNTGELFF.

The V gene is TRBV7-3, the J gene TRBJ2-1; possibly TRBD1 or TRBD2 for D (5 bases each). Germline V CDR1 and CDR2: SGHTA, FQGTGA. The length of the CDR3 is 15 residues. V lost 5 bases and J 4 bases, leaving 15 bases between the germline ends. CDR3 coding DNA: TGTGCCAGCAGCCCGACGGGACGGACTTACAATGAGCAGTTCTTC. Encoded protein: CASSPTGRTYNEQFF. Complete variable domain (other parts from reference TRBV7-3 and TRBJ2-1): GAGVSQTPSNKVTEKGKYVELRCDPISGHTALYWYRQSLGQGPEFLIYFQGTGAADDSGLPNDRFFAVRPEGSVSTLKIQRTERGDSAVYLCASSPTGRTYNEQFFGPGTRLTVL.

The gene calls are TRBV9 and TRBJ2-6; no reliable D call. From germline, CDR1 is SGDLS and CDR2 YYNGEE. This CDR3 is built from 15 residues. The V and J ends lost 0 bases and 3 bases respectively, with 7 bases between them. The CDR3 reads CASSVVGFGANVLTF. In DNA form, the CDR3 reads TGTGCCAGCAGCGTAGTAGGGTTTGGGGCCAACGTCCTGACTTTC.

At least ten counts were recorded for this clonotype. V usage is TRBV6-5 and J usage is TRBJ1-1, with TRBD1 identical over 11 bases. The length of the CDR3 is 15 residues. Per germline, CDR1 MNHEY and CDR2 SVGAGI. The junction had 3 bases not matched to a gene; V was cut back by 2 bases and J by 4 bases. CDR3 coding DNA: TGTGCCAGCAGTTACCGGACAGGGGGCGGCACTGAAGCTTTCTTT. Residues: CASSYRTGGGTEAFF.

This clonotype came up a few times. The chain is built from TRBV27 and TRBJ2-7; 8 bases are shared with TRBD1. Germline V gene lookup returns CDR1 MNHEY and CDR2 SMNVEV (reference sequence). This CDR3 contains 15 residues. V lost 6 bases and J lost 3; bases outside the gene matches: 10. CDR3 region: CASRTAAGTGYEQYV. Here the CDR3 DNA reads TGTGCCAGCAGGACGGCCGCCGGGACAGGCTACGAGCAGTACGTC.

The chain is built from TRBV27 and TRBJ1-2; D might be TRBD1 (6 bases). CDR3 length: 15 residues. V was clipped by 6 bases and J by 4 bases, with 18 bases between them. CDR1 is MNHEY and CDR2 is SMNVEV in the germline V gene (reference sequence). CDR3 protein: CASSFFGGGGYGYTF. The CDR3 nucleotides read TGTGCCAGCAGCTTTTTTGGGGGGGGCGGCTATGGCTACACCTTC.

The chain employs TRBV5-6 and TRBJ1-2; 9 bases match TRBD1. J lost 5 bases, V lost 5 bases, and 7 bases had no gene match. This CDR3 comprises 14 residues. Germline V gene lookup returns CDR1 SGHDT and CDR2 YYEEEE. CDR3 DNA: TGTGCCAGCAGAAATGACAGGGGGAAATATGGCTACACCTTC. Its protein product is CASRNDRGKYGYTF.

This sequence joins TRBV6-5 and TRBJ2-6; 9 nucleotides match TRBD2. The J segment lost 1 base and the V segment lost 6 bases, leaving 4 bases of the junction unmatched. Germline CDR1 and CDR2: MNHEY and SVGAGI. CDR3 size: 16 residues. The CDR3 nucleotides are TGTGCCAGCAGCCCGCGGGGGGGTTCTGGGGCCAACGTCCTGACTTTC. It is translated as CASSPRGGSGANVLTF.

This clonotype has a handful of counts. The chain is built from TRBV5-1 and TRBJ2-7; possible D gene TRBD2, 5 bases. V was trimmed by 2 bases and J by 5 bases, leaving 11 bases between them. There are 13 residues in the CDR3. The germline V gene encodes CDR1 SGHRS and CDR2 YFSETQ. In nucleotides, the CDR3 is TGCGCCAGCAGCTTAGAAGGGAGCGACGAGCAGTACGTC. Amino acids: CASSLEGSDEQYV.

A few counts support this clonotype. The chain recombines TRBV7-9 with TRBJ2-2; no firm D call. With 5 bases removed from V and 6 bases from J, the gap between germline ends came to 13 bases. Germline CDR1 and CDR2: SEHNR and FQNEAQ (reference sequence). This CDR3 has 14 residues. CDR3 loop: CASSTSGIAGELFF. The CDR3 DNA reads TGTGCCAGCAGCACCTCGGGCATAGCCGGGGAGCTGTTTTTT.

The rearrangement uses TRBV7-2 and TRBJ2-3; 8 positions match TRBD2. V was clipped by 4 bases and J by 6 bases; unmatched bases: 9. The CDR3 covers 15 residues. CDR1 and CDR2 (germline): SGHTA, FQGNSA. The CDR3 DNA sequence: TGTGCCAGCAGCTCGCGTAGCGGGGCCGTGGATACGCAGTATTTT. Protein product: CASSSRSGAVDTQYF.

This clonotype was counted at least ten times. The chain employs TRBV6-5 and TRBJ2-2; a possible D gene is TRBD1 (6 bases). CDR3 length: 15 residues. The V and J ends lost 6 bases and 0 bases respectively, with 11 bases between them. Germline V gene data show CDR1 as MNHEY and CDR2 as SVGAGI. CDR3 in amino acids: CASSRGGPNTGELFF. The CDR3 region has the DNA TGTGCCAGCAGCCGAGGGGGTCCGAACACCGGGGAGCTGTTTTTT.

This clonotype was detected only a few times. The chain links TRBV7-9 to TRBJ2-6; D perhaps matches TRBD2 (6 bases). Trimming pared 3 bases from V and 0 bases from J, leaving 21 bases between. CDR1 SEHNR and CDR2 FQNEAQ come from the germline V gene (reference sequence). This CDR3 is built from 20 residues. The CDR3, as DNA: TGTGCCAGCAGCTTGAGGTCCCTCGGGACGGGAGACTCTGGGGCCAACGTCCTGACTTTC. Its translation is CASSLRSLGTGDSGANVLTF.

The genes are TRBV5-1 and TRBJ2-2; 11 bases agree with TRBD1. This CDR3 has 17 residues. Germline V gives CDR1 SGHRS, CDR2 YFSETQ. V was clipped by 4 bases and J by 5 bases; unmatched bases: 10. CDR3 protein: CASSPPGTGGYTGELFF. In nucleotides, the CDR3 is TGCGCCAGCAGCCCGCCGGGGACAGGGGGTTATACCGGGGAGCTGTTTTTT.

This clonotype was found many times. The chain links TRBV7-8 to TRBJ2-1; no definite D call. Germline V lookup: CDR1 SGHVS, CDR2 FQNEAQ. Trimming pared 1 base from V and 2 bases from J, leaving 15 bases between. The CDR3 is 17 amino acids. The CDR3 protein is CASSLGVAVSAYNEQFF. CDR3 nucleotide sequence: TGTGCCAGCAGCTTAGGGGTGGCGGTGAGCGCCTACAATGAGCAGTTCTTC.

This clonotype was counted at least ten times. The CDR3 spells CASSPGGGSYEQYF. The CDR3 DNA is TGTGCCAGCAGTCCCGGGGGGGGCTCCTACGAGCAGTACTTC. V usage is TRBV12-3 or TRBV12-4 and J usage is TRBJ2-7; TRBD2 agrees at 8 bases. The CDR3 covers 14 residues. J was trimmed by 0 bases and V by 5 bases; bases with no gene match: 3.

This clonotype was seen only a few times. V and J are TRBV4-1 and TRBJ2-3; D gene unclear. This CDR3 has 18 residues. Germline assignment: CDR1 MGHRA and CDR2 YSYEKL. V lost 0 bases to trimming and J lost 2 bases, with 18 bases between them. CDR3 coding DNA: TGCGCCAGCAGCCAAGATAAATCTTGGGTTGCCTTCACAGATACGCAGTATTTT. Encoded protein: CASSQDKSWVAFTDTQYF.

This sequence joins TRBV11-2 and TRBJ2-7, with 8 bases fitting TRBD2. Germline lookup yields CDR1 SGHAT and CDR2 FQNNGV. V was clipped by 1 base and J by 7 bases; unmatched bases: 6. The CDR3 runs to 14 residues. CDR3 in amino acids: CASSLVSGGREQYF. The CDR3 DNA reads TGTGCCAGCAGCTTAGTAAGCGGGGGCCGGGAGCAGTACTTC.

The chain is built from TRBV7-9 and TRBJ1-2; D gene ambiguous. Trimming took 4 bases from V and 0 from J, leaving 9 bases between them. The CDR3 runs 14 residues. Germline CDR1 is SEHNR and CDR2 is FQNEAQ (reference sequence). The CDR3 loop reads CASSSEFSNYGYTF. Written as DNA, the CDR3 is TGTGCCAGCAGCTCGGAATTCTCTAACTATGGCTACACCTTC.

This clonotype came up a few times. This chain links TRBV12-3 or TRBV12-4 with TRBJ1-3; D call uncertain. CDR3 length equals 18 residues. The ends were cut back, 6 bases at V and 1 base at J, with 22 bases in the middle. The CDR3, as DNA: TGTGCCAGCAGCCCCCTGACCTACCCGGCCCCTTCTGGAAACACCATATATTTT. It is translated as CASSPLTYPAPSGNTIYF.

V and J are TRBV28 and TRBJ2-7, with D possibly matching TRBD1 (6 bases). CDR3 length: 14 amino acids. Per the germline V gene, CDR1 is MDHEN and CDR2 is SYDVKM. V shed 2 bases and J shed 2 bases, with 10 bases lying between them. This CDR3 is CASSLAGDAYEQYV. The CDR3, as DNA: TGTGCCAGCAGTTTAGCAGGGGACGCCTACGAGCAGTACGTC.

The V call is TRBV6-5, the J call TRBJ2-2; tentatively, D is TRBD1 or TRBD2 (6 bases each). V was pared by 2 bases and J by 6 bases, with 16 bases between. The CDR3 has 16 amino acids. Germline CDR1 and CDR2: MNHEY and SVGAGI. The CDR3 is CASSYRAGTNAGELFF. Written as DNA, the CDR3 is TGTGCCAGCAGTTACAGGGCGGGGACAAACGCCGGGGAGCTGTTTTTT.

This clonotype was counted many times. This chain links TRBV7-3 with TRBJ1-1; 8 bases align to TRBD1. After removal of 5 bases from V and 4 bases from J, the junction contained 6 bases not matched to a gene. CDR1 SGHTA and CDR2 FQGTGA come from the germline V gene. The CDR3 is made up of 14 amino acids. The CDR3 region is CASSLTGVSTEAFF. In DNA form, the CDR3 reads TGTGCCAGCAGCCTGACAGGGGTGAGCACTGAAGCTTTCTTT.

This clonotype was counted once. V gene TRBV19 combines with J gene TRBJ2-3; 8 bases are shared with TRBD1. CDR1 LNHDA and CDR2 SQIVND come from the germline V gene (reference sequence). The CDR3 contains 15 residues. With 2 bases clipped from V and 0 bases from J, the junction kept 1 base outside the gene matches. CDR3 DNA sequence: TGTGCCAGTAGTATAACAGGGGGTAGCACAGATACGCAGTATTTT. It yields the protein CASSITGGSTDTQYF.

This clonotype was detected a few times. The rearrangement joins TRBV5-1 to TRBJ2-1; the match to TRBD1 covers 12 bases. Germline values: CDR1 SGHRS, CDR2 YFSETQ. V shed 5 bases and J 4 bases; nucleotides not matched to a gene: 4. The CDR3 has 15 residues. The CDR3 region is CASRGDRGPYNEQFF. As DNA, the CDR3 is TGCGCCAGCAGGGGGGACAGGGGGCCTTACAATGAGCAGTTCTTC.

This clonotype was detected a few times. The chain couples TRBV6-1 to TRBJ1-1; D might be TRBD1 (6 bases). The CDR3 extends over 14 amino acids. V was pared by 11 bases and J by 0 bases, with 16 bases between. Germline CDR1 reads MNHNS; CDR2 reads SASEGT. CDR3 in amino acids: CASGPRDMNTEAFF. As DNA, the CDR3 is TGTGCCTCGGGACCCAGGGACATGAACACTGAAGCTTTCTTT.

Ten or more counts support this clonotype. The rearrangement joins TRBV7-2 to TRBJ2-3; maybe TRBD1 (6 bases). CDR3 size: 15 residues. Trimming cost V 3 bases and J 3 bases, with 13 bases left between them. Germline values: CDR1 SGHTA, CDR2 FQGNSA. The CDR3 protein is CASSFVGAGTDTQYF. CDR3 in DNA: TGTGCCAGCAGCTTCGTGGGGGCCGGAACAGATACGCAGTATTTT.

This clonotype was counted at least ten times. This sequence joins TRBV7-2 and TRBJ2-6; no definite D call. V lost 7 bases to trimming and J lost 2 bases, with 6 bases between them. The CDR3 runs to 13 residues. Looked up from germline, CDR1 is SGHTA and CDR2 is FQGNSA. CDR3 DNA: TGTGCCAGCATCCCCGCTGGGGCCAACGTCCTGACTTTC. This codes for CASIPAGANVLTF.

Many counts were recorded for this clonotype. The chain's CDR3 is CAISGSYEQYF. The DNA of the CDR3 is TGTGCCATCAGTGGCAGTTACGAGCAGTACTTC. The chain combines TRBV10-3 with TRBJ2-7; the D is unclear. Trimming removed 4 bases at V and 4 bases at J, with 5 bases between. The CDR3 loop spans 11 amino acids. From germline, CDR1 is ENHRY and CDR2 SYGVKD.

The V and J genes are TRBV5-5 and TRBJ1-2; no reliable D call. Deletions cut 1 base from V and 1 base from J, with 14 bases between. CDR3 length equals 16 residues. The germline CDR1 and CDR2 sequences are SGHKS and YYEKEE (reference sequence). This chain's CDR3 is CASSLLSPGINYGYTF. The CDR3 DNA reads as TGTGCCAGCAGCTTGTTGTCACCCGGGATTAACTATGGCTACACCTTC.

The CDR3 bases are TGTGCCAGCAGTCCACCGGACAGGGGTGCTGGGGCCAACGTCCTGACTTTC. Translation gives CASSPPDRGAGANVLTF. The chain uses TRBV28 and TRBJ2-6; 9 nucleotides match TRBD1. The length of the CDR3 is 17 residues. V lost 5 bases and J lost 2; bases outside the gene matches: 7. The germline gives CDR1 MDHEN, CDR2 SYDVKM.

This clonotype came up a few times. The J gene is TRBJ2-2, the V gene TRBV6-4, with 9 bases that match TRBD2. The CDR3 covers 16 residues. The germline V gene encodes CDR1 MRHNA and CDR2 SNTAGT. V lost 3 bases to trimming and J lost 6 bases; unmatched junction nucleotides: 8. CDR3 loop: CASSEVRGGQAGELFF. CDR3 in DNA: TGTGCCAGCAGTGAAGTGCGGGGGGGCCAAGCCGGGGAGCTGTTTTTT.